These 20 T cell receptor beta chains originate from one sample sequenced in a study of T cell changes during pregnancy in multiple sclerosis. Profiling relied on immunoSEQ multiplex PCR, and the TCRdb table lists in-frame clones only, not all of them. This table has tens of thousands of clones, about 89% appearing once. Sequenced here: CD4+ T cells from peripheral blood mononuclear cells, sampled in the first trimester of pregnancy. The receptors come from a female donor with multiple sclerosis, enrolled in a pregnancy study.

The chain combines TRBV4-2 with TRBJ2-1; weak D call: TRBD2 (6 bases). Germline V gene data show CDR1 as LGHNA and CDR2 as YNFKEQ. V was cut by 0 bases and J by 4 bases, with 25 bases left in between. The CDR3 sequence is 20 residues long. CDR3 region: CASSQDSVGVRERLYNEQFF. CDR3 sequence (DNA): TGTGCCAGCAGCCAAGATTCGGTCGGGGTCCGGGAGAGACTATACAATGAGCAGTTCTTC.

The chain combines TRBV4-3 with TRBJ2-3; 15 nucleotides line up with TRBD2. Per the germline V gene, CDR1 is LGHNA and CDR2 is YSLEER. CDR3 length: 20 amino acids. The junction had 8 bases not matched to a gene; V was cut back by 1 base and J by 0 bases. The CDR3 coding sequence is TGCGCCAGCAGCCAAGCCCGAGGGACTAGCGGGGGGATAAGCACAGATACGCAGTATTTT. It is translated as CASSQARGTSGGISTDTQYF.

The chain carries TRBV7-6 and TRBJ1-4; 11 bases are a match to TRBD1. CDR3 length: 15 amino acids. J gave up 10 bases and V 0 bases, and 4 bases lay outside the gene matches. Germline values: CDR1 SGHVS, CDR2 FNYEAQ. Written as DNA, the CDR3 is TGTGCCAGCAGCTTAGCGGACAGGGGGCGTGGAAAACTGTTTTTT. Translating it yields CASSLADRGRGKLFF.

This chain links TRBV7-8 with TRBJ2-3; 11 nucleotides line up with TRBD1. This CDR3 has 17 residues. V shed 5 bases and J 4 bases; nucleotides not matched to a gene: 11. Germline V gene sequence: CDR1 SGHVS, CDR2 FQNEAQ. The CDR3 DNA is TGTGCCAGCAGCCGGCCATCGGACAGGGGGCGTGCAGATACGCAGTATTTT. Its translation: CASSRPSDRGRADTQYF.

This clone has only one observation. V is TRBV21-1 and J is TRBJ2-4; the DNA was not compared with TRBD1, the D call given in the table. TRBV21-1 is flagged as a pseudogene. This CDR3 is 17 amino acids long. The CDR3 reads CASSKSRDRGGRNIQYF. The CDR3 region has the DNA TGTGCCAGCAGCAAATCCCGGGACAGGGGAGGGCGAAACATTCAGTACTTC.

This rearrangement joins TRBV18 to TRBJ2-2; D perhaps matches TRBD1 (6 bases). Germline CDR1 and CDR2: KGHSH and LQKENI. The CDR3 extends over 16 amino acids. V was cut by 6 bases and J by 6 bases, with 20 bases left in between. The CDR3 region has the DNA TGTGCCAGCTCTCCGCCGACAGGTCGGGGCTCCGGGGAGCTGTTTTTT. It codes for CASSPPTGRGSGELFF.

The rearrangement links TRBV7-2 to TRBJ1-2; maybe TRBD1 (6 bases). Germline CDR1 and CDR2: SGHTA and FQGNSA. The CDR3 is 11 residues long. With 5 bases removed from V and 10 bases from J, the gap between germline ends came to 11 bases. Here the CDR3 DNA reads TGTGCCAGCAGCCCACGGACAGTCTACACCTTC. This sequence encodes CASSPRTVYTF.

The chain is built from TRBV7-9 and TRBJ1-2; D gene unclear. Germline V lookup: CDR1 SEHNR, CDR2 FQNEAQ (reference sequence). V gave up 4 bases and J gave up 3 bases, with 15 bases separating them. The CDR3 has 15 amino acids. CDR3 loop: CASSWASSPHYGYTF. The CDR3 DNA is TGTGCCAGCAGCTGGGCCTCCAGTCCCCACTATGGCTACACCTTC.

V usage is TRBV2 and J usage is TRBJ2-5; 12 nucleotides line up with TRBD2. The DNA end is a closer match to TRBJ2-7, so the J assignment may be wrong. Per the germline V gene, CDR1 is SNHLY and CDR2 is FYNNEI. The CDR3 runs to 16 residues. CDR3 nucleotides: TGTGCCAGCAGTAGCCAGACTAGCGGGAGCTCCTACGAGCAGTACTTC. Translating gives CASSSQTSGSSYEQYF.

This clone was seen a few times. This rearrangement joins TRBV6-1 to TRBJ1-2; 9 nucleotides agree with TRBD1. CDR3 length equals 15 residues. With 4 bases clipped from V and 5 bases from J, the junction kept 8 bases outside the gene matches. Germline CDR1 and CDR2: MNHNS and SASEGT. The CDR3 DNA reads TGTGCCAGCAGTGCCTCCGGACAGGGGATTTATGGCTACACCTTC. Its translation is CASSASGQGIYGYTF.

The gene calls are TRBV5-1 and TRBJ2-5; D is possibly TRBD2 (6 bases). Trimming shortened V by 0 bases and J by 1 base, and 13 bases separated the two germline ends. This CDR3 has 16 amino acids. Germline-derived CDR1 and CDR2 are SGHRS and YFSETQ. The CDR3 is CASSLAGGSLQETQYF. The CDR3 nucleotides are TGCGCCAGCAGCTTGGCCGGAGGGAGTCTCCAAGAGACCCAGTACTTC. Complete variable domain (other parts from reference TRBV5-1 and TRBJ2-5): KAGVTQTPRYLIKTRGQQVTLSCSPISGHRSVSWYQQTPGQGLQFLFEYFSETQRNKGNFPGRFSGRQFSNSRSEMNVSTLELGDSALYLCASSLAGGSLQETQYFGPGTRLLVL.

Worth noting for this clone: The junction departs from the called germline gene at one end, perhaps through a read error. The J gene is TRBJ1-2, the V gene TRBV2; D is undetermined. This CDR3 region has 12 residues. CDR1 is SNHLY and CDR2 is FYNNEI in the germline V gene. The CDR3 nucleotides read TGTGCCGGCAGACTTTTCGGAGATGGCTACACCTTC. The encoded protein is CAGRLFGDGYTF.

The V and J genes are TRBV11-2 and TRBJ1-1; D unclear. Germline CDR1 and CDR2: SGHAT and FQNNGV. The CDR3 spans 14 residues. V was trimmed by 5 bases and J by 4 bases, leaving 14 bases between them. The CDR3 sequence: CASSRIVGFTEAFF. The CDR3 nucleotides are TGTGCCAGCAGCCGTATAGTGGGCTTCACTGAAGCTTTCTTT. Supplemented by reference TRBV11-2 and TRBJ1-1, the full variable domain reads EAGVAQSPRYKIIEKRQSVAFWCNPISGHATLYWYQQILGQGPKLLIQFQNNGVVDDSQLPKDRFSAERLKGVDSTLKIQPAKLEDSAVYLCASSRIVGFTEAFFGQGTRLTVV.

The chain recombines TRBV20-1 with TRBJ1-1; 7 bases fit TRBD1. CDR1 is DFQATT and CDR2 is SNEGSKA in the germline V gene (reference sequence). The V gene end was trimmed by 2 bases and the J gene end by 8 bases; junction bases not matched to a gene: 2. The CDR3 sequence is 11 residues long. CDR3 loop: CSARSDREAFF. The CDR3 DNA is TGCAGTGCTAGATCGGACAGGGAAGCTTTCTTT.

This chain joins TRBV7-3 and TRBJ2-1, with TRBD2 matching 8 bases. The germline CDR1 and CDR2 sequences are SGHTA and FQGTGA. CDR3 length: 15 residues. Trimming removed 5 bases from V and 10 bases from J; junction bases left unmatched: 13. CDR3 protein: CASSRDRGGLGEQFF. The CDR3 nucleotides are TGTGCCAGCAGCCGCGACCGGGGGGGCCTGGGAGAGCAGTTCTTC. The full variable domain, its missing parts supplied by reference TRBV7-3 and TRBJ2-1, is GAGVSQTPSNKVTEKGKYVELRCDPISGHTALYWYRQSLGQGPEFLIYFQGTGAADDSGLPNDRFFAVRPEGSVSTLKIQRTERGDSAVYLCASSRDRGGLGEQFFGPGTRLTVL.

The V gene is TRBV9, the J gene TRBJ2-1, with D hard to call. V was pared by 0 bases and J by 10 bases, with 14 bases between. The CDR3 runs 14 residues. Germline assignment: CDR1 SGDLS and CDR2 YYNGEE. CDR3 residues: CASSVEIPGREQFF. As DNA, the CDR3 is TGTGCCAGCAGCGTAGAAATCCCGGGTCGCGAGCAGTTCTTC.

This chain links TRBV5-6 with TRBJ1-1; unclear D gene. Trimming left V 5 bases short and J 0 bases short, with 17 bases between. Germline V CDR1 and CDR2: SGHDT, YYEEEE. The CDR3 totals 16 residues. The CDR3 nucleotides are TGTGCCAGCAGTTCCCATGGCGGAACTTTGAACACTGAAGCTTTCTTT. This encodes CASSSHGGTLNTEAFF.

This chain uses TRBV5-5 with TRBJ1-1; 8 bases are a match to TRBD1. CDR3 length equals 13 residues. Germline trimming cut 5 bases from V and 5 bases from J; bases unmatched to any gene: 5. Germline V gene sequence: CDR1 SGHKS, CDR2 YYEKEE (reference sequence). The CDR3 here is CASSRTGTTEAFF. CDR3 sequence (DNA): TGTGCCAGCAGTCGGACAGGGACGACTGAAGCTTTCTTT.

This chain uses TRBV6-5 with TRBJ2-2; D may be TRBD1 (6 bases). The CDR3 spans 16 residues. Germline CDR1 is MNHEY and CDR2 is SVGAGI. Trimming removed 2 bases at V and 0 bases at J, with 10 bases between. CDR3 in amino acids: CASSYRPGANTGELFF. CDR3 DNA: TGTGCCAGCAGTTACCGACCAGGGGCGAACACCGGGGAGCTGTTTTTT.

The J gene is TRBJ1-2, the V gene TRBV4-3, with a weak D call TRBD1 (5 bases). Germline CDR1 LGHNA, CDR2 YSLEER. The CDR3 is 14 residues long. The germline V and J ends were trimmed by 0 bases and 8 bases, with 13 bases remaining between them. The CDR3, as DNA: TGCGCCAGCAGCCAAGATCGGGGGGGTTACGGCTACACCTTC. Protein sequence: CASSQDRGGYGYTF.